These T cell receptor beta chains were read from a single sample in a study of shared clonotypes between healthy human individuals. The table came from immunoSEQ multiplex PCR; TCRdb's copy has only in-frame clones and leaves some out. The sample lists 2 million to 3 million clones; 80% to 95% were seen once. The sequencing sample was made of naive CD4+ T cells from PBMCs. The source is a man younger than 35 in good health. Some clones in this sample may be carry-over from other donors' samples. Both conserved end residues are part of each CDR3. D genes are given only for firm matches. Not every row has a clone size; where given, it reads once, few, many or a size class.

cdr3_aa cdr3_nt j_call v_call cdr3_length d_call clone_size
CASSVGRGSNYGYTF TGTGCCAGCAGTGTCGGCAGGGGAAGTAACTATGGCTACACCTTC TRBJ1-2 TRBV2 15 NA NA
CASSPSRLADYEQYF TGTGCCAGCAGCCCCTCTCGACTAGCGGATTACGAGCAGTACTTC TRBJ2-7 TRBV4-2 15 TRBD2 NA
CASSITLLYGYTF TGTGCCAGTAGTATAACACTGTTATATGGCTACACCTTC TRBJ1-2 TRBV19 13 NA once
CAMSRGTSTADEQFF TGTGCTATGAGTCGTGGGACTAGCACCGCCGATGAGCAGTTCTTC TRBJ2-1 TRBV6-1 15 TRBD2 NA
CASSLSGAEYF TGTGCCAGCAGCTTATCAGGGGCCGAGTACTTC TRBJ2-5 TRBV7-2 11 NA NA
CASSLVPGLAGGPEETQYF TGTGCCAGCAGCTTAGTACCCGGACTAGCGGGAGGGCCCGAAGAGACCCAGTACTTC TRBJ2-5 TRBV7-2 19 TRBD2 NA
CASTPRGSSYNEQFF TGTGCCAGTACCCCTCGGGGGTCGTCCTACAATGAGCAGTTCTTC TRBJ2-1 TRBV19 15 NA NA
CASSLAGIETQYF TGTGCCAGCAGCTTAGCAGGGATCGAGACCCAGTACTTC TRBJ2-5 TRBV5-8 13 NA NA
CAISESGGVYEQYF TGTGCCATCAGTGAGTCGGGGGGCGTCTACGAGCAGTACTTC TRBJ2-7 TRBV10-3 14 NA once
CASSVGGSSYEQYF TGTGCCAGCAGCGTAGGTGGGAGCTCCTACGAGCAGTACTTC TRBJ2-7 TRBV9 14 NA NA
CASSSPGQMNTEAFF TGTGCCAGCAGTTCCCCGGGACAGATGAACACTGAAGCTTTCTTT TRBJ1-1 TRBV28 15 TRBD1 NA
CASSVGTSGRGSYEQYF TGTGCCAGCAGCGTAGGAACTAGCGGGAGAGGTTCCTACGAGCAGTACTTC TRBJ2-7 TRBV9 17 TRBD2 NA
CASSPVTGDNEQFF TGTGCCAGCAGCCCCGTGACAGGGGACAATGAGCAGTTCTTC TRBJ2-1 TRBV7-6 14 TRBD1 NA
CATSRVGQTYDEQYF TGTGCCACCAGCAGAGTGGGGCAAACTTATGACGAGCAGTACTTC TRBJ2-7 TRBV15 15 NA NA
CASSLEGSGVETQYF TGTGCCAGCAGCTTAGAGGGGTCAGGGGTAGAGACCCAGTACTTC TRBJ2-5 TRBV11-2 15 NA NA
CASSLWGEQYF TGTGCCAGCAGCTTATGGGGAGAGCAGTACTTC TRBJ2-7 TRBV5-6 11 NA NA
CASSPRRDREQYF TGTGCCAGCAGCCCTAGGAGAGACCGCGAGCAGTACTTC TRBJ2-7 TRBV7-2 13 NA NA
CASRQGGLQETQYF TGTGCCAGCAGGCAGGGAGGACTCCAAGAGACCCAGTACTTC TRBJ2-5 TRBV14 14 NA NA
CASSYGKGTTDTQYF TGTGCCAGCAGTTACGGAAAGGGGACGACAGATACGCAGTATTTT TRBJ2-3 TRBV6-5 15 NA once
CASSFLGGNTEAFF TGTGCCAGCAGCTTCCTGGGGGGGAACACTGAAGCTTTCTTT TRBJ1-1 TRBV7-3 14 NA NA
CSKVDPLYNEQFF TGCAGCAAAGTGGACCCGCTCTACAATGAGCAGTTCTTC TRBJ2-1 TRBV29-1 13 NA NA
CASSLEGLAGGGTQYF TGCGCCAGCAGCTTGGAGGGACTAGCGGGAGGTGGTACGCAGTATTTT TRBJ2-3 TRBV5-1 16 TRBD2 NA
CASSETPGSEDTQYF TGTGCCAGCAGCGAGACCCCCGGTAGCGAAGATACGCAGTATTTT TRBJ2-3 TRBV9 15 NA NA
CASSILTGDYNEQFF TGTGCCAGCAGCATACTGACAGGGGACTACAATGAGCAGTTCTTC TRBJ2-1 TRBV13 15 TRBD1 NA
CASSAGGFTEAFF TGTGCCAGCAGTGCCGGGGGCTTCACTGAAGCTTTCTTT TRBJ1-1 TRBV2 13 NA NA
CAISGQADTQYF TGTGCCATCAGTGGCCAGGCAGATACGCAGTATTTT TRBJ2-3 TRBV10-3 12 NA NA
CASRNPGLFGSDTQYF TGTGCCAGCCGAAACCCCGGCCTTTTCGGTTCAGATACGCAGTATTTT TRBJ2-3 TRBV4-2 16 NA NA